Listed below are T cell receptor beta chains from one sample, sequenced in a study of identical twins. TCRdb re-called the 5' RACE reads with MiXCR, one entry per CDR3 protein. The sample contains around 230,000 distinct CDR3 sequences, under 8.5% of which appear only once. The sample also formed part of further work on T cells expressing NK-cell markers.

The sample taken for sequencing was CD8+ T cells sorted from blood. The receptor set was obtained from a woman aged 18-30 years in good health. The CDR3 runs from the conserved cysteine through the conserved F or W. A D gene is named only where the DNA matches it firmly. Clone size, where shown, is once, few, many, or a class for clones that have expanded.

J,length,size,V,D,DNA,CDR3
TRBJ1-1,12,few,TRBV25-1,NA,TGTGCCAGCAGGGAAGGGTTGACTGAAGCTTTCTTT,CASREGLTEAFF
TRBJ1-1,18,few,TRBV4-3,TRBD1,TGCGCCAGCAGCCATGGACTGACAGGGGCGCCACTGAACACTGAAGCTTTCTTT,CASSHGLTGAPLNTEAFF
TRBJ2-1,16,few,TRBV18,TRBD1,TGTGCCAGCTCACCAACAGGGGTCGGATATAGCAATGAGCAGTTCTTC,CASSPTGVGYSNEQFF
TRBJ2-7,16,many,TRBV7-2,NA,TGTGCCAGCAGGTATCCGGCGGAGAGCTCCTCCTACGAGCAGTACTTC,CASRYPAESSSYEQYF
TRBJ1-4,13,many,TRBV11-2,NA,TGTGCCAGCAGCCTCAGGACAGTTGAAAAACTGTTTTTT,CASSLRTVEKLFF
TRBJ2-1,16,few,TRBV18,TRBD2,TGTGCCAGCTCAATCTCTCGAGTAGCGGGAGACAATGAGCAGTTCTTC,CASSISRVAGDNEQFF
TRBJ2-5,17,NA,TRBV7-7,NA,TGTGCTAGCAGCTTAAATGAGAACGGGGCCAACAGGGAGACCCAGTACTTC,CASSLNENGANRETQYF
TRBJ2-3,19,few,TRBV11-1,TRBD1,TGTGCCAGCAGCTTTGCTAGAGGGACAGGGATGATAGTCGCAGATACGCAGTATTTT,CASSFARGTGMIVADTQYF
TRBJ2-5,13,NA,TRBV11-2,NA,TGTGCCAGCAGCTTAGACGGGATGGAGACCCAGTACTTC,CASSLDGMETQYF
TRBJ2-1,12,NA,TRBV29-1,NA,TGCAGCTCCCCTGGTACGGGCAATGAGCAGTTCTTC,CSSPGTGNEQFF
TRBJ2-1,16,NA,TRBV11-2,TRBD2,TGTGCCAGCAGCTTAAGAGGGAGGGCCAGGGTGGATGAGCAGTTCTTC,CASSLRGRARVDEQFF